This TCR beta chain derives from a study of blood T cell repertoires in COVID-19. V lost 2 bases, J lost 6 bases, and 6 bases lay in between. CDR3 length: 12 amino acids. Libraries were prepared by immunoSEQ multiplex PCR; TCRdb keeps only in-frame clonotypes and omits some of them. The sample lists about 230,000 clones; 70% to 90% were seen once. The sequenced sample consisted of PBMCs or T cells enriched from blood (not recorded which). This sequence originates from a woman between 45 and 65 years old in a cohort exposed to, infected with or recovered from COVID-19 (not recorded which). The chain carries TRBV12-3 or TRBV12-4 and TRBJ2-3; D not resolved. CDR3 residues: CASSLLLDTQYF. DNA for the CDR3: TGTGCCAGCAGTTTACTCTTGGATACGCAGTATTTT.